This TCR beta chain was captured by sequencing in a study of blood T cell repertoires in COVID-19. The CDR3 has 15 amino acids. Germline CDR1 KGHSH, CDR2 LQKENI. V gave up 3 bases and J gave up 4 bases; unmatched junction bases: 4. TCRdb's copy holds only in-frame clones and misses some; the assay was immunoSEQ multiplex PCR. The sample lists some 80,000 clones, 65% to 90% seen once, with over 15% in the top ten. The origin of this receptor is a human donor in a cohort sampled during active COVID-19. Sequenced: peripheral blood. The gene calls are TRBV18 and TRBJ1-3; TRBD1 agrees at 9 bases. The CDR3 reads CASSPGQGRGNTIYF. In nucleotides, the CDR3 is TGTGCCAGCTCACCGGGACAGGGAAGAGGAAACACCATATATTTT.